The next 23 T cell receptor beta chains were all read from a single sample in a study of CD8 T cells in ankylosing spondylitis. General study results and limits: Typical of ankylosing spondylitis blood, it appeared, was a TCR beta motif of eight highly homologous variants.

TCRdb itself ran the 5' RACE reads through MiXCR, one entry per CDR3 protein. Of roughly 700,000 distinct CDR3 sequences listed, around 20% are singletons. For these TCRs, the target antigens are not known. The specimen was blood, either unsorted or a sorted T cell fraction (not recorded which). All receptors derive from a male donor with ankylosing spondylitis.

This sequence joins TRBV6-2 or TRBV6-3 and TRBJ2-3; TRBD2 agrees at 8 bases. V was clipped by 1 base and J by 2 bases; unmatched bases: 5. Germline CDR1 MNHEY, CDR2 SVGEGT. The CDR3 consists of 16 residues. The CDR3 DNA follows: TGTGCCAGCAGTTACTTCCGGGGGGGACACACAGATACGCAGTATTTT. It encodes CASSYFRGGHTDTQYF.

J is TRBJ1-4 and V is TRBV4-1; no firm D call. The CDR3 has 13 residues. The V gene lost 4 bases and the J gene lost 6 bases, with 9 bases spanning the gap. Germline-derived CDR1 and CDR2 are MGHRA and YSYEKL. CDR3 DNA sequence: TGCGCCAGCAGCCCTAGGGAGGATGAAAAACTGTTTTTT. Its protein product is CASSPREDEKLFF.

The rearrangement joins TRBV15 to TRBJ2-1, with 8 bases identical to TRBD2. Trimming removed 3 bases from V and 8 bases from J; junction bases left unmatched: 9. Germline CDR1 LNHNV, CDR2 YYDKDF (reference sequence). The CDR3 loop spans 15 amino acids. DNA of the CDR3: TGTGCCACCAGCAGCGGGACTAGGTCCGCCGATGAGCAGTTCTTC. Encoded protein: CATSSGTRSADEQFF.

The chain joins TRBV20-1 to TRBJ2-5, with 14 bases matching TRBD2. V lost 0 bases, J lost 3 bases, and 0 bases stayed unmatched. CDR1 is DFQATT, CDR2 SNEGSKA, per germline (reference sequence). This CDR3 is 15 amino acids long. CDR3 in DNA: TGCAGTGCTAGAGAGACTAGCGGGGGGGAAGAGACCCAGTACTTC. Translating it yields CSARETSGGEETQYF.

The genes are TRBV4-1 and TRBJ2-3, with 8 bases identical to TRBD2. Germline V CDR1 and CDR2: MGHRA, YSYEKL. The CDR3 extends over 17 amino acids. With 1 base clipped from V and 5 bases from J, the junction kept 11 bases outside the gene matches. DNA of the CDR3: TGCGCCAGCAGCCAAGGTTCGACGGGGGGGCATATAGATACGCAGTATTTT. Protein product: CASSQGSTGGHIDTQYF.

The CDR3 nucleotides are TGCGCCACCGGGTTAGCTAGCGGGGGAATGGGTGAGCAGTTCTTC. It is translated as CATGLASGGMGEQFF. The V call is TRBV5-1, the J call TRBJ2-1, with 10 bases identical to TRBD2. The CDR3 is 15 amino acids. Germline V gene lookup returns CDR1 SGHRS and CDR2 YFSETQ. The V gene end was trimmed by 9 bases and the J gene end by 9 bases; junction bases not matched to a gene: 15.

The genes are TRBV7-3 and TRBJ2-2, with D tentatively TRBD2 (6 bases). V lost 8 bases to trimming and J lost 2 bases, with 12 bases between them. In germline, CDR1 is SGHTA, CDR2 FQGTGA. This CDR3 region has 14 residues. DNA for the CDR3: TGTGCCAGCTCTGACGGGGGAAACACCGGGGAGCTGTTTTTT. Protein product: CASSDGGNTGELFF.

This clonotype was seen only a few times. This sequence joins TRBV6-1 and TRBJ2-1; 7 bases agree with TRBD1. With V trimmed by 6 bases and J by 2 bases, 7 bases remained unmatched. This CDR3 is 15 amino acids long. Germline V CDR1 and CDR2: MNHNS, SASEGT. CDR3 in DNA: TGTGCCAGCAGACTTACAGGGGCGGCCTACAATGAGCAGTTCTTC. This translates into CASRLTGAAYNEQFF.

The chain combines TRBV18 with TRBJ2-1; 8 nucleotides align to TRBD2. V lost 0 bases and J lost 2; bases outside the gene matches: 9. Germline V CDR1 and CDR2: KGHSH, LQKENI. The CDR3 loop spans 18 amino acids. The chain's CDR3 is CASSPPSGTRKPYNEQFF. CDR3 nucleotides: TGTGCCAGCTCACCACCCTCCGGGACTAGAAAACCCTACAATGAGCAGTTCTTC. The whole variable domain, remainder taken from reference TRBV18 and TRBJ2-1, is NAGVMQNPRHLVRRRGQEARLRCSPMKGHSHVYWYRQLPEEGLKFMVYLQKENIIDESGMPKERFSAEFPKEGPSILRIQQVVRGDSAAYFCASSPPSGTRKPYNEQFFGPGTRLTVL.

V and J are TRBV5-8 and TRBJ2-7; perhaps TRBD1 as D (5 bases). CDR1 and CDR2 (germline): SGHTS, YDEGEE. The CDR3 is 13 amino acids. Trimming took off 5 bases at V and 6 bases at J, with 15 bases between the two ends. The CDR3 nucleotides are TGTGCCAGCAGTTCCGACAGACGTCGCGAGCAGTACTTC. This encodes CASSSDRRREQYF.

J is TRBJ1-1 and V is TRBV29-1; maybe TRBD1 (6 bases). V shed 5 bases and J shed 1 base, with 17 bases lying between them. In germline, CDR1 is SQVTM, CDR2 ANQGSEA. The CDR3 is 15 residues long. CDR3 coding DNA: TGCAGCGTTACTATACAGGGAATCTGGAACACTGAAGCTTTCTTT. Protein product: CSVTIQGIWNTEAFF.

CDR3 in amino acids: CASSYLAGAPGVYNEQFF. Here the CDR3 DNA reads TGTGCCAGCAGTTATCTAGCGGGAGCCCCCGGGGTCTACAATGAGCAGTTCTTC. J is TRBJ2-1 and V is TRBV6-5, with 10 bases that match TRBD2. The V gene's germline CDR1 is MNHEY and CDR2 SVGAGI. J gave up 3 bases and V 3 bases, and 11 bases lay outside the gene matches. The CDR3 has 18 amino acids.

The chain recombines TRBV4-1 with TRBJ2-5, with 7 bases matching TRBD2. The CDR3 consists of 17 residues. The V gene end was trimmed by 4 bases and the J gene end by 5 bases; junction bases not matched to a gene: 16. Per the germline V gene, CDR1 is MGHRA and CDR2 is YSYEKL. This CDR3 is CASSPPQASGDRETQYF. DNA for the CDR3: TGCGCCAGCAGCCCCCCCCAGGCTAGCGGCGATCGGGAGACCCAGTACTTC.

V usage is TRBV5-1 and J usage is TRBJ2-4; 7 nucleotides line up with TRBD1. CDR1 is SGHRS and CDR2 is YFSETQ in the germline V gene. V was pared by 4 bases and J by 2 bases, with 9 bases of the junction left unmatched. There are 16 residues in the CDR3. The CDR3 sequence is CASSPGQDGTKNIQYF. The CDR3 DNA is TGCGCCAGCAGCCCCGGACAGGATGGAACCAAAAACATTCAGTACTTC.

V gene TRBV6-4 combines with J gene TRBJ2-6; D is undetermined. This CDR3 has 16 residues. Trimming left V 0 bases short and J 0 bases short, with 6 bases between. Germline V gives CDR1 MRHNA, CDR2 SNTAGT. CDR3 residues: CASSDSTGSGANVLTF. The CDR3, as DNA: TGTGCCAGCAGTGACTCGACCGGCTCTGGGGCCAACGTCCTGACTTTC.

The gene calls are TRBV7-9 and TRBJ1-1; TRBD1 matches at 7 bases. This CDR3 comprises 16 residues. Germline V gene lookup returns CDR1 SEHNR and CDR2 FQNEAQ (reference sequence). Losses at the gene ends were 1 base for V and 5 bases for J; bases not matched to a gene: 10. CDR3 residues: CASSLETSGQSTEAFF. CDR3 bases: TGTGCCAGCAGCTTAGAGACGTCGGGACAGAGTACTGAAGCTTTCTTT. Looking up the rest from reference TRBV7-9 and TRBJ1-1 gives the full variable domain: DTGVSQNPRHKITKRGQNVTFRCDPISEHNRLYWYRQTLGQGPEFLTYFQNEAQLEKSRLLSDRFSAERPKGSFSTLEIQRTEQGDSAMYLCASSLETSGQSTEAFFGQGTRLTVV.

V is TRBV5-1 and J is TRBJ1-3; 9 nucleotides agree with TRBD1. The germline V gene has CDR1 SGHRS and CDR2 YFSETQ. The length of the CDR3 is 17 residues. The V segment lost 0 bases and the J segment 4 bases; nucleotides outside the gene matches: 8. CDR3 coding DNA: TGCGCCAGCAGCTTGGATGGGGGACAGGGTGGAGGAAACACCATATATTTT. Translation: CASSLDGGQGGGNTIYF. Variable domain in full (rest from reference TRBV5-1 and TRBJ1-3): KAGVTQTPRYLIKTRGQQVTLSCSPISGHRSVSWYQQTPGQGLQFLFEYFSETQRNKGNFPGRFSGRQFSNSRSEMNVSTLELGDSALYLCASSLDGGQGGGNTIYFGEGSWLTVV.

This chain uses TRBV27 with TRBJ2-2; D call uncertain. V was trimmed by 2 bases and J by 4 bases, leaving 5 bases between them. The germline gives CDR1 MNHEY, CDR2 SMNVEV (reference sequence). The CDR3 length is 13 residues. Here the CDR3 reads CASSLGFTGELFF. DNA for the CDR3: TGTGCCAGCAGTTTAGGGTTCACCGGGGAGCTGTTTTTT.

This clonotype was observed a few times. The chain links TRBV29-1 to TRBJ2-1; perhaps TRBD1 as D (5 bases). This CDR3 comprises 10 residues. Per the germline V gene, CDR1 is SQVTM and CDR2 is ANQGSEA. Trimming removed 4 bases from V and 13 bases from J, with 11 bases in between. CDR3 in amino acids: CSVGPQGQFF. In DNA form, the CDR3 reads TGCAGCGTTGGGCCCCAGGGCCAGTTCTTC.

In DNA, the CDR3 is TGTGCCAGCAGTTACAACATGGATTCACCCCTCCACTTT. Translated, it gives CASSYNMDSPLHF. The chain employs TRBV6-2 or TRBV6-3 and TRBJ1-6; D unclear. V lost 2 bases, J lost 8 bases, and 7 bases lay in between. Germline V gives CDR1 MNHEY, CDR2 SVGEGT. The CDR3 extends over 13 amino acids.

This clonotype was recorded a few times. The gene calls are TRBV7-9 and TRBJ1-2; D not certain. Germline V gene sequence: CDR1 SEHNR, CDR2 FQNEAQ (reference sequence). The CDR3 contains 15 residues. V lost 0 bases, J lost 0 bases, and 8 bases lay in between. The CDR3 reads CASSLANAANYGYTF. The CDR3 region has the DNA TGTGCCAGCAGCTTAGCAAACGCCGCTAACTATGGCTACACCTTC.

As DNA, the CDR3 is TGCGCCAGCAGACTCATACTAGCGGGAGGCATAGGGACCGGGGAGCTGTTTTTT. Protein: CASRLILAGGIGTGELFF. The rearrangement links TRBV5-1 to TRBJ2-2; 12 nucleotides agree with TRBD2. Germline CDR1 and CDR2: SGHRS and YFSETQ. The CDR3 is made up of 18 amino acids. Trimming at V came to 5 bases and at J to 5 bases, leaving 13 bases not matched to a gene.

This clonotype was counted a few times. The chain links TRBV9 to TRBJ2-7; D is unresolved. The CDR3 length is 14 residues. CDR1 and CDR2 (germline): SGDLS, YYNGEE. Trimming took 0 bases from V and 1 from J, leaving 8 bases between them. The CDR3 coding sequence is TGTGCCAGCAGCGTAGCGTCCACTTCCTACGAGCAGTACTTC. This translates into CASSVASTSYEQYF.